Shown below are 14 T cell receptor beta chains from a single sample sequenced in a study of blood T cell repertoires in COVID-19 (dated by TCRdb to the early 2020s). Library preparation employed the immunoSEQ multiplex PCR assay. Imported from immuneACCESS, the table was reduced by TCRdb to in-frame sequences with V and J called. These copies leave out some clones; in studies compared against another copy, an unresolved V gene accounts for under half, and the cause of the remainder is not known. Recorded for this sample are roughly 79,000 clones; roughly four fifths of them occurred a single time. The top ten hold 7% to 9% of the sample. Sequencing was performed on peripheral blood. Receptors were obtained from a human donor in a cohort sampled during active COVID-19.

This sequence joins TRBV24-1 and TRBJ2-7; a weak D match, TRBD1 (5 bases). CDR3 size: 17 residues. V gave up 4 bases and J gave up 3 bases, with 21 bases separating them. Germline values: CDR1 KGHDR, CDR2 SFDVKD. CDR3 sequence (DNA): TGTGCCACCAGTGACCCCGACAGAGCATCGAACCGCTACGAGCAGTACTTC. This codes for CATSDPDRASNRYEQYF.

This clone has a single count. V is TRBV10-3 and J is TRBJ1-5; no firm D call. The CDR3 length is 14 residues. Germline CDR1 and CDR2: ENHRY and SYGVKD. Between the trimmed V and J ends, which lost 9 bases and 5 bases, there was a span of 17 bases. The CDR3 reads CAMMGGSSHQPQHF. In nucleotides, the CDR3 is TGTGCCATGATGGGAGGGTCCTCCCATCAGCCCCAGCATTTT.

The rearrangement links TRBV5-1 to TRBJ2-7; maybe TRBD1 (6 bases). Trimming stripped 5 bases from V and 0 bases from J, with 18 bases between. This CDR3 spans 16 amino acids. Germline V gene data show CDR1 as SGHRS and CDR2 as YFSETQ. The DNA of the CDR3 is TGCGCCAGCAGACAGACCGGGACATCGATCTCCTACGAGCAGTACTTC. Protein: CASRQTGTSISYEQYF.

This sequence joins TRBV19 and TRBJ2-6; TRBD1 agrees at 7 bases. This CDR3 has 19 residues. In germline, CDR1 is LNHDA, CDR2 SQIVND (reference sequence). J was trimmed by 0 bases and V by 3 bases; bases with no gene match: 11. The chain's CDR3 is CASSMARDSRGSGANVLTF. CDR3 coding DNA: TGTGCCAGTAGTATGGCTAGGGACAGCCGGGGCTCTGGGGCCAACGTCCTGACTTTC. Full variable domain (remainder filled in from reference TRBV19 and TRBJ2-6): DGGITQSPKYLFRKEGQNVTLSCEQNLNHDAMYWYRQDPGQGLRLIYYSQIVNDFQKGDIAEGYSVSREKKESFPLTVTSAQKNPTAFYLCASSMARDSRGSGANVLTFGAGSRLTVL.

V gene TRBV11-3 combines with J gene TRBJ2-6; D is possibly TRBD2 (5 bases). CDR3 length: 16 amino acids. With 3 bases removed from V and 0 bases from J, the gap between germline ends came to 9 bases. Per the germline V gene, CDR1 is SGHNT and CDR2 is YENEEA. CDR3 region: CASSFGGPSGANVLTF. In nucleotides, the CDR3 is TGTGCCAGCAGCTTCGGCGGGCCCTCTGGGGCCAACGTCCTGACTTTC. The entire variable domain, with the rest obtained from reference TRBV11-3 and TRBJ2-6, is as follows: EAGVVQSPRYKIIEKKQPVAFWCNPISGHNTLYWYLQNLGQGPELLIRYENEEAVDDSQLPKDRFSAERLKGVDSTLKIQPAELGDSAVYLCASSFGGPSGANVLTFGAGSRLTVL.

The chain joins TRBV7-9 to TRBJ1-2; 10 nucleotides match TRBD1. This CDR3 region has 13 residues. With V trimmed by 5 bases and J by 8 bases, 5 bases remained unmatched. Germline CDR1 SEHNR, CDR2 FQNEAQ (reference sequence). CDR3 sequence: CASSRQGAGGYTF. CDR3 bases: TGTGCCAGCAGCCGACAGGGGGCCGGGGGCTACACCTTC.

V is TRBV5-1 and J is TRBJ1-2, with D unclear. V gave up 5 bases and J gave up 8 bases, with 19 bases separating them. The CDR3 spans 14 residues. Germline lookup yields CDR1 SGHRS and CDR2 YFSETQ. CDR3 in amino acids: CASRERGIAEGYTF. CDR3 nucleotide sequence: TGCGCCAGCAGGGAGAGAGGGATTGCGGAAGGCTACACCTTC.

The rearrangement links TRBV30 to TRBJ2-5; no firm D call. Germline CDR1 is GTSNPN and CDR2 is SVGIG (reference sequence). V lost 4 bases and J lost 2, with 14 bases in between. The CDR3 has 14 amino acids. CDR3 in DNA: TGTGCCTGGACCAAACCCAATACACAAGAGACCCAGTACTTC. It encodes CAWTKPNTQETQYF.

This clone was seen once. Relative to the germline gene, one junction end is altered; a read error may explain this. The V call is TRBV7-7, the J call TRBJ2-7; tentatively, D is TRBD1 (5 bases). The V gene's germline CDR1 is SSHAT and CDR2 FNYEAQ (reference sequence). This CDR3 is 13 amino acids long. CDR3 region: CASSSGSTYEQYF. CDR3 bases: TGTGCTAGCAGCTCAGGGTCCACCTACGAGCAGTACTTC.

The chain links TRBV4-1 to TRBJ1-6; D perhaps matches TRBD1 (5 bases). Germline V CDR1 and CDR2: MGHRA, YSYEKL. The CDR3 runs to 15 residues. V lost 0 bases and J 14 bases, leaving 17 bases between the germline ends. The CDR3 region is CASSQDTGGMQSLHF. For the CDR3, the DNA is TGCGCCAGCAGCCAAGATACGGGGGGGATGCAATCCCTCCACTTT.

J is TRBJ1-6 and V is TRBV7-2, with D possibly TRBD1 on 5 matching bases. Germline V gene data show CDR1 as SGHTA and CDR2 as FQGNSA. The CDR3 has 19 amino acids. V gave up 5 bases and J gave up 2 bases, with 22 bases separating them. The CDR3 DNA reads as TGTGCCAGCAGCCCCCACCGGGGAGGGGAGTATACCTATAATTCACCCCTCCACTTT. Translated, it gives CASSPHRGGEYTYNSPLHF.

CDR3 in amino acids: CASSERGGGGACYEQYF. CDR3 nucleotide sequence: TGTGCCAGCAGTGAACGGGGGGGCGGGGGGGCCTGCTACGAGCAGTACTTC. The gene calls are TRBV25-1 and TRBJ2-7, with TRBD2 matching 9 bases. The length of the CDR3 is 17 residues. V lost 2 bases, J lost 3 bases, and 11 bases stayed unmatched. Looked up from germline, CDR1 is MGHDK and CDR2 is SYGVNS.

The chain recombines TRBV7-6 with TRBJ1-2; 7 bases align to TRBD1. CDR1 SGHVS and CDR2 FNYEAQ come from the germline V gene. CDR3 length: 13 amino acids. Trimming removed 1 base from V and 8 bases from J; junction bases left unmatched: 4. The CDR3 spells CASSLGQGWGYTF. The CDR3 region has the DNA TGTGCCAGCAGCTTAGGACAGGGATGGGGCTACACCTTC. Complete variable domain (other parts from reference TRBV7-6 and TRBJ1-2): GAGVSQSPRYKVTKRGQDVALRCDPISGHVSLYWYRQALGQGPEFLTYFNYEAQQDKSGLPNDRFSAERPEGSISTLTIQRTEQRDSAMYRCASSLGQGWGYTFGSGTRLTVV.

The V call is TRBV30, the J call TRBJ2-7, with 8 bases fitting TRBD1. Germline V CDR1 and CDR2: GTSNPN, SVGIG (reference sequence). V shed 0 bases and J 2 bases; nucleotides not matched to a gene: 0. CDR3 length: 13 amino acids. The CDR3 sequence is CAWSVQGAYEQYF. The CDR3 DNA follows: TGTGCCTGGAGTGTACAGGGGGCCTACGAGCAGTACTTC.